The clone carrying this TCR beta chain was seen at least ten times. The time point: newly diagnosed GD, antithyroid drugs for less than 3 months. With RNA extracted from PBMCs as input, the TCR library was made. In building TCR beta libraries, iRepertoire HTBI primers were used together with Arm-PCR of CDR3 regions. TCRdb ran MiXCR on the multiplex PCR reads and lists one entry per CDR3 protein. The sample holds about 530,000 distinct CDR3 sequences, 15% to 20% seen once. The germline V and J ends were trimmed by 6 bases and 4 bases, with 10 bases remaining between them. The CDR3 totals 12 residues. This specimen belongs to a study of regulatory T cells in long-lasting Graves disease. The same sample was also used in a study of T cells in Graves' hyperthyroidism and ophthalmopathy.

This specimen consisted of peripheral blood mononuclear cells (PBMCs), obtained at new diagnosis, from a patient treated with antithyroid drugs. The chain uses TRBV12-3 or TRBV12-4 and TRBJ2-7; D is possibly TRBD1 (5 bases). The TCR was taken from a woman aged 40-60 years with Graves disease. The CDR3 sequence: CASRNQGYEQYF. The DNA for the CDR3 is TGTGCCAGCAGGAATCAGGGTTACGAGCAGTACTTC.